This T cell receptor (beta chain) was identified during a study of T-cell memory formation after mild COVID-19. For the study at large: TCR clusters mostly belonged to single donors. Overall study results and limits: Memory from before infection featured some responding clones, which suggests cross-reactive memory joined.

Regarding this clonotype: Its target is not known.

V was clipped by 4 bases and J by 2 bases, with 16 bases between them. CDR1 is SGHDT and CDR2 is YYEEEE in the germline V gene. The CDR3 length is 15 residues. TCRdb re-analysed the 5' RACE reads in MiXCR, keeping a single row per CDR3 protein. The data hold approximately 400,000 distinct CDR3 sequences, with approximately 25% observed a single time. Sequenced sample: PBMCs or a T cell subset sorted from them (not recorded which). The V and J genes are TRBV5-6 and TRBJ2-7; D may be TRBD1 or TRBD2 (5 bases each). This TCR was recovered from an adult woman who had mild COVID-19 (a few samples of this study predate the infection). Cell type and time point are not known. The CDR3 region has the DNA TGTGCCAGCAGCCGGGTCGGGGCAGAGCCCTACGAGCAGTACTTC. Translating gives CASSRVGAEPYEQYF.